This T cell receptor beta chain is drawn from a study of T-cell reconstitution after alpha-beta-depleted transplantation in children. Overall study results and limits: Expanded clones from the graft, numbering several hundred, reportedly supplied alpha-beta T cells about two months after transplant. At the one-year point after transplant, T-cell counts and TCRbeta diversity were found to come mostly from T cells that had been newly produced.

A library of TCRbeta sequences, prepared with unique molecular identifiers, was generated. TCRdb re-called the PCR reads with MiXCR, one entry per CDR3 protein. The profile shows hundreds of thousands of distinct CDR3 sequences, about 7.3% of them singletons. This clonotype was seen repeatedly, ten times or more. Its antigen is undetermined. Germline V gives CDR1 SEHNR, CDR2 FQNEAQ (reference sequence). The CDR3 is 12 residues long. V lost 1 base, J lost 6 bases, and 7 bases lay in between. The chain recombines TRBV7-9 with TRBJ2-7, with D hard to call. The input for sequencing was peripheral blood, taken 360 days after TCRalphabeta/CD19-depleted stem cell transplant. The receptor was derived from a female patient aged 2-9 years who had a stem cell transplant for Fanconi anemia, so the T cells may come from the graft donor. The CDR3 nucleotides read TGTGCCAGCAGCTTAGATTCCCCCGAGCAGTACTTC. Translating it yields CASSLDSPEQYF.